These T cell receptor beta chains were read from a single sample in a study of blood T cell repertoires in COVID-19. Assay: immunoSEQ multiplex PCR; the TCRdb copy retains only in-frame clones and omits some. Among approximately 190,000 clones listed, under 90% were seen once. The sample comprised peripheral blood. The receptors originated from a man aged 55 to 70 with acute or convalescent COVID-19. Each CDR3 is given with its conserved first and last residue. D genes are given only for firm matches. Clone size is stated in some rows and not others, as once, few, many or a class when expanded.

>TRBV28|TRBJ1-4|13|once|.
CASRSTDSKKLFF
TGTGCCAGCAGATCCACGGACAGCAAGAAACTGTTTTTT
>TRBV14|TRBJ1-2|14|.|.
CASSRQAGGEGYTF
TGTGCCAGCAGCCGGCAGGCGGGGGGCGAGGGCTACACCTTC
>TRBV28|TRBJ1-1|14|once|TRBD1
CASSLRQGNTEAFF
TGTGCCAGCAGTTTACGACAGGGGAACACTGAAGCTTTCTTT
>TRBV4-2|TRBJ1-1|14|.|.
CASSQDGRGTEAFF
TGTGCCAGCAGCCAAGACGGCAGGGGCACTGAAGCTTTCTTT
>TRBV5-6|TRBJ2-7|14|.|TRBD1
CASSLGTGHYEQYF
TGTGCCAGCAGCCTGGGGACAGGGCACTACGAGCAGTACTTC
>TRBV6-2/TRBV6-3|TRBJ2-1|17|.|.
CASSLLIGGGERNEQFF
TGTGCCAGCAGTTTATTAATTGGCGGGGGCGAGAGGAATGAGCAGTTCTTC
>TRBV15|TRBJ1-6|16|.|.
CATSGPRTAYNSPLHF
TGTGCCACCAGCGGACCGCGGACAGCCTATAATTCACCCCTCCACTTT
>TRBV6-1|TRBJ1-1|16|.|TRBD1
CASSDKRGGQDTEAFF
TGTGCCAGCAGTGACAAGCGGGGGGGACAGGACACTGAAGCTTTCTTT
>TRBV20-1|TRBJ2-1|17|.|TRBD2
CSASASGRNNGYNEQFF
TGCAGTGCTAGTGCGAGCGGGAGAAATAATGGGTACAATGAGCAGTTCTTC
>TRBV14|TRBJ1-2|14|.|TRBD1
CASSPLDRLDGYTF
TGTGCCAGCAGTCCTCTGGACAGGTTGGATGGCTACACCTTC
>TRBV6-5|TRBJ2-1|13|.|.
CASSLSSYNEQFF
TGTGCCAGCAGTCTCAGCTCCTACAATGAGCAGTTCTTC
>TRBV9|TRBJ2-1|16|.|TRBD1
CASSSGDRGNYNEQFF
TGTGCCAGCAGCTCGGGGGACAGGGGAAACTACAATGAGCAGTTCTTC
>TRBV18|TRBJ2-7|15|.|.
CASSQDRQSSYEQYF
TGTGCCAGCTCACAAGACAGGCAGAGCTCCTACGAGCAGTACTTC
>TRBV9|TRBJ2-7|14|.|.
CASSVVDSSYEQYF
TGTGCCAGCAGCGTAGTGGACAGCTCCTACGAGCAGTACTTC
>TRBV28|TRBJ1-2|14|.|.
CASSRTITTYGYTF
TGTGCCAGCAGCCGGACAATAACCACCTATGGCTACACCTTC
>TRBV9|TRBJ1-1|14|.|TRBD1
CASSPRTGAIEAFF
TGTGCCAGCAGCCCCCGGACAGGAGCTATCGAAGCTTTCTTT
>TRBV12-3/TRBV12-4|TRBJ1-2|13|.|.
CASSLGQIYGYTF
TGTGCCAGCAGTTTAGGACAAATCTATGGCTACACCTTC
>TRBV3-1/TRBV3-2|TRBJ1-1|17|.|TRBD1
CASSPRTGWGMNTEAFF
TGTGCCAGCAGCCCCCGGACAGGGTGGGGTATGAACACTGAAGCTTTCTTT
>TRBV4-3|TRBJ2-1|16|.|.
CASSQDGPGGKYEQFF
TGCGCCAGCAGCCAAGATGGTCCGGGGGGCAAGTATGAGCAGTTCTTC
>TRBV5-4|TRBJ2-1|17|once|TRBD2
CASSLSLLAGAQLEQFF
TGTGCCAGCAGCTTGTCTCTATTAGCGGGAGCCCAATTAGAGCAGTTCTTC
>TRBV7-2|TRBJ2-3|16|few|TRBD2
CASSWTSGGAGDTQYF
TGTGCCAGCAGCTGGACTAGCGGGGGGGCAGGTGATACGCAGTATTTT
>TRBV14|TRBJ1-1|15|.|.
CASSHIGDANTEAFF
TGTGCCAGCAGCCACATCGGGGATGCGAACACTGAAGCTTTCTTT
>TRBV5-1|TRBJ2-1|14|.|.
CASSRTSSYNEQFF
TGCGCCAGCAGCCGTACGAGCTCCTACAATGAGCAGTTCTTC
>TRBV4-3|TRBJ1-5|15|few|TRBD1
CASSQDLTGAQPQHF
TGCGCCAGCAGCCAAGATCTCACAGGGGCTCAGCCCCAGCATTTT
>TRBV6-2/TRBV6-3|TRBJ1-5|14|.|TRBD1
CASSTGEEGQPQHF
TGTGCCAGCAGTACAGGGGAGGAGGGTCAGCCCCAGCATTTT
>TRBV5-1|TRBJ2-1|21|.|TRBD2
CASSLKPPGLAGGGRYNEQFF
TGCGCCAGCAGCTTGAAACCGCCGGGACTAGCGGGAGGAGGGCGGTACAATGAGCAGTTCTTC
>TRBV10-3|TRBJ2-5|17|.|.
CAISEDRDSYIQETQYF
TGTGCCATCAGTGAGGACCGGGACTCATATATCCAAGAGACCCAGTACTTC
>TRBV18|TRBJ1-4|13|.|.
CASAGRGDEKLFF
TGTGCCAGCGCTGGCAGGGGTGATGAAAAACTGTTTTTT
>TRBV9|TRBJ2-1|19|.|.
CASSASAVKRTTTYNEQFF
TGTGCCAGCAGCGCTAGCGCTGTTAAACGAACGACCACCTACAATGAGCAGTTCTTC
>TRBV5-1|TRBJ2-3|15|.|.
CASSLSGSPADTQYF
TGCGCCAGCAGCTTGAGTGGTAGCCCGGCGGATACGCAGTATTTT
>TRBV27|TRBJ2-7|14|few|.
CASRLLDSSYEQYF
TGTGCCAGCAGGCTATTAGACAGTTCCTACGAGCAGTACTTC
>TRBV19|TRBJ1-1|16|.|TRBD1
CASRITRTGERTEAFF
TGTGCCAGCCGGATAACCAGGACAGGGGAGAGGACTGAAGCTTTCTTT
>TRBV30|TRBJ1-2|14|.|TRBD1
CAWKPRQGAFGYTF
TGTGCCTGGAAGCCGCGACAGGGGGCTTTTGGCTACACCTTC
>TRBV5-1|TRBJ1-1|14|.|TRBD1
CASSRDRMNTEAFF
TGCGCCAGCAGCCGGGACAGGATGAACACTGAAGCTTTCTTT
>TRBV18|TRBJ1-5|14|few|TRBD1
CASSLDRVGQPQHF
TGTGCCAGCTCACTAGACAGGGTGGGTCAGCCCCAGCATTTT
>TRBV9|TRBJ1-2|13|few|.
CASSARELDGYTF
TGTGCCAGCAGCGCAAGGGAGCTAGATGGCTACACCTTC
>TRBV2|TRBJ1-5|12|.|.
CASRDRYQPQHF
TGTGCCAGCAGGGACAGATATCAGCCCCAGCATTTT
>TRBV9|TRBJ1-1|14|few|TRBD1
CASSVNSGGTEAFF
TGTGCCAGCAGCGTAAATTCAGGGGGAACTGAAGCTTTCTTT
>TRBV7-2|TRBJ1-4|16|.|.
CASSLEISRGGEKLFF
TGTGCCAGCAGCTTAGAGATTAGTAGGGGAGGTGAAAAACTGTTTTTT
>TRBV5-1|TRBJ2-3|15|.|TRBD2
CASSLVASGTDTQYF
TGCGCCAGCAGCTTGGTGGCTAGCGGGACAGATACGCAGTATTTT
>TRBV5-6|TRBJ2-3|15|once|TRBD1
CASSPGQGRGDTQYF
TGTGCCAGCAGCCCGGGACAGGGGAGGGGAGATACGCAGTATTTT
>TRBV5-1|TRBJ1-4|13|.|TRBD1
CASSTGQGEKLFF
TGCGCCAGCAGCACGGGACAGGGGGAAAAACTGTTTTTT
>TRBV5-1|TRBJ2-3|16|.|TRBD2
CASSLALAGDADTQYF
TGCGCCAGCAGCTTGGCTCTAGCGGGAGACGCAGATACGCAGTATTTT
>TRBV3-1/TRBV3-2|TRBJ2-5|14|.|TRBD2
CATAREVRQETQYF
TGCGCCACGGCTCGGGAGGTTCGGCAAGAGACCCAGTACTTC
>TRBV19|TRBJ1-1|14|.|.
CASSINGGYTEAFF
TGTGCCAGTAGTATAAACGGGGGGTACACTGAAGCTTTCTTT
>TRBV6-5|TRBJ2-7|16|few|.
CASSYTTDYLAYEQYF
TGTGCCAGCAGTTACACTACGGACTACCTAGCCTACGAGCAGTACTTC
>TRBV24-1|TRBJ2-2|13|.|TRBD1
CATSVQGTGELFF
TGTGCCACCAGTGTACAGGGGACCGGGGAGCTGTTTTTT
>TRBV19|TRBJ1-6|16|.|.
CASSIRTGSERSPLHF
TGTGCCAGTAGTATCCGCACAGGGAGTGAACGATCACCCCTCCACTTT
>TRBV5-1|TRBJ1-3|15|.|TRBD1
CASSSRQGPGNTIYF
TGCGCCAGCAGCAGTCGACAGGGGCCTGGAAACACCATATATTTT
>TRBV6-6|TRBJ1-1|15|.|.
CASSYSPGMSTEAFF
TGTGCCAGCAGTTACTCCCCGGGAATGAGCACTGAAGCTTTCTTT
>TRBV30|TRBJ1-5|16|.|.
CAWSVWGRGANQPQHF
TGTGCCTGGAGTGTGTGGGGGAGGGGTGCGAATCAGCCCCAGCATTTT
>TRBV6-5|TRBJ2-3|13|.|TRBD1
CASSSTGDGTQYF
TGTGCCAGCAGTTCGACAGGGGATGGTACGCAGTATTTT
>TRBV5-4|TRBJ2-7|14|.|TRBD2
CASSWTSGTYEQYF
TGTGCCAGCAGCTGGACTAGCGGAACCTACGAGCAGTACTTC
>TRBV4-2|TRBJ1-5|15|.|TRBD1
CASTQSQGALQPQHF
TGTGCCAGCACCCAATCACAGGGGGCCCTCCAGCCCCAGCATTTT